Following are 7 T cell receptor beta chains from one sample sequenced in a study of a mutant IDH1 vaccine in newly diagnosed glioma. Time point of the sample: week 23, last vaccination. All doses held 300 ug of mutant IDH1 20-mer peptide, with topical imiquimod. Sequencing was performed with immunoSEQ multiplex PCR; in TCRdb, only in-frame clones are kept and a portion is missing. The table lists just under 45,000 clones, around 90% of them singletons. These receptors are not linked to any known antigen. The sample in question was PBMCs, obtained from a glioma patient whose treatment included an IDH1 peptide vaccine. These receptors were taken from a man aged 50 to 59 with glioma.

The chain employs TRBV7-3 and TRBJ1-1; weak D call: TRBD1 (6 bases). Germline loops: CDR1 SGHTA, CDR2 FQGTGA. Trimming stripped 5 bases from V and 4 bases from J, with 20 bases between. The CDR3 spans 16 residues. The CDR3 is CASSLGGGKGATEAFF. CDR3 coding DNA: TGTGCCAGCAGCCTAGGGGGGGGGAAAGGTGCCACTGAAGCTTTCTTT.

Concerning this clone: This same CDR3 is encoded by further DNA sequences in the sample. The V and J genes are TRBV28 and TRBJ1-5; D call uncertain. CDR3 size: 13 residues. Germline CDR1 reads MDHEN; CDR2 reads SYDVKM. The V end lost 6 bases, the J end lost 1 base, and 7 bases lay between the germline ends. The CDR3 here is CASSADSNQPQHF. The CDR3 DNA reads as TGTGCCAGCAGCGCGGACAGCAATCAGCCCCAGCATTTT.

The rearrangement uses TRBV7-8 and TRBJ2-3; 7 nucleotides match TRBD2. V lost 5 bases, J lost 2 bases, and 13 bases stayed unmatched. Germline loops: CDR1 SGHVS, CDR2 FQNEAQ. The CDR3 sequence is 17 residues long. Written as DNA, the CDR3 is TGTGCCAGCAGCCCTCTTCTGCGGGGGTCTTACACAGATACGCAGTATTTT. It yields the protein CASSPLLRGSYTDTQYF.

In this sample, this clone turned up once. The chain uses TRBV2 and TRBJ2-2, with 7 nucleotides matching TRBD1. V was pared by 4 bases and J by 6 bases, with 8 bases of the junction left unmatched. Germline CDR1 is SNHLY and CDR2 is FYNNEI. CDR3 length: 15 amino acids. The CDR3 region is CASSVKDRWSGELFF. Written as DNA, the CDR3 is TGTGCCAGCAGTGTGAAGGACAGGTGGTCCGGGGAGCTGTTTTTT.

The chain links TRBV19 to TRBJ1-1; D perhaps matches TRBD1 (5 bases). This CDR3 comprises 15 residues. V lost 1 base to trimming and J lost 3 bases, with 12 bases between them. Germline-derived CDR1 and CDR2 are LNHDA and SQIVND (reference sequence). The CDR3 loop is CASSIGAAGYTEAFF. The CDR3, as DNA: TGTGCCAGTAGTATAGGGGCCGCAGGGTACACTGAAGCTTTCTTT.

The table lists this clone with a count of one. The DNA for the CDR3 is TGTGCCAGCAGCGTAGCTACACATGACGAAGTAGGGGGTGAAGCTTTCTTT. Translated: CASSVATHDEVGGEAFF. The V gene is TRBV9, the J gene TRBJ1-1, with a tentative D call TRBD1 (6 bases). Germline V lookup: CDR1 SGDLS, CDR2 YYNGEE. V shed 0 bases and J shed 7 bases, with 22 bases lying between them. The CDR3 loop spans 17 amino acids.

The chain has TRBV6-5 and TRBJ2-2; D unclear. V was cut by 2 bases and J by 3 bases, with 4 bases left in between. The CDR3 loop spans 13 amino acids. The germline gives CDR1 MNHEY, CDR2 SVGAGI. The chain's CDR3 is CASSYVDTGELFF. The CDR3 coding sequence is TGTGCCAGCAGTTACGTGGACACCGGGGAGCTGTTTTTT.